The 26 T cell receptor beta chains below come from one sample, sequenced in a study of neurological immune-mediated disorders. TCRdb called the 5' RACE reads again in MiXCR, with one record for every CDR3 protein. The sample includes some 28,000 distinct CDR3 sequences, 12% of them seen just once. Sequenced: PBMCs. These receptors all come from a man aged 55-75 years in good health.

This clonotype was detected many times. This sequence joins TRBV12-3 or TRBV12-4 and TRBJ2-5, with D possibly TRBD2 on 5 matching bases. V lost 6 bases, J lost 5 bases, and 7 bases lay in between. The CDR3 runs to 11 residues. CDR3 residues: CASSQRETQYF. The DNA of the CDR3 is TGTGCCAGCAGCCAGCGGGAGACCCAGTACTTC.

Many counts were recorded for this clonotype. A single base separates this from a much larger clone, so it may be a read error. This chain joins TRBV5-1 and TRBJ2-7; 12 bases match TRBD2. The CDR3 covers 14 residues. Germline V lookup: CDR1 SGHRS, CDR2 YFSETQ. Trimming cost V 9 bases and J 5 bases; bases outside gene matches: 9. CDR3 bases: TGCGCCAACAGTCCGACTAGCGGGAGCAACGAGCAGTACTTC. It yields the protein CANSPTSGSNEQYF.

This clonotype was seen many times. The CDR3 bases are TGCAGCGTTGAAAGATATGGCTACACCTTC. Its protein product is CSVERYGYTF. This sequence joins TRBV29-1 and TRBJ1-2, with D unclear. Trimming shortened V by 2 bases and J by 5 bases, and 3 bases separated the two germline ends. The germline CDR1 and CDR2 sequences are SQVTM and ANQGSEA. The CDR3 contains 10 residues.

The table lists this clonotype with many counts. The chain uses TRBV2 and TRBJ1-5; D is unclear. Trimming shortened V by 5 bases and J by 2 bases, and 13 bases separated the two germline ends. CDR1 is SNHLY and CDR2 is FYNNEI in the germline V gene. The CDR3 totals 15 residues. Here the CDR3 reads CASSWTAGGNQPQHF. As DNA, the CDR3 is TGTGCCAGCAGTTGGACGGCCGGGGGCAATCAGCCCCAGCATTTT.

This clonotype was observed at least ten times. In DNA form, the CDR3 reads TGTGCCAGCAGTAAGAACACCGGGATAGGAGAGACCCAGTACTTC. Protein: CASSKNTGIGETQYF. The gene calls are TRBV25-1 and TRBJ2-5, with D possibly TRBD2 on 5 matching bases. The CDR3 covers 15 residues. CDR1 is MGHDK and CDR2 is SYGVNS in the germline V gene. The germline V and J ends were trimmed by 5 bases and 4 bases, with 17 bases remaining between them.

By proportion, this clonotype is medium-sized (0.01 to 0.1%). V gene TRBV12-5 combines with J gene TRBJ2-4, with D perhaps being TRBD1 or TRBD2 (5 bases each). CDR3 size: 12 residues. Germline lookup yields CDR1 LGHNT and CDR2 FRNRAP. The V gene lost 7 bases and the J gene lost 5 bases, with 9 bases spanning the gap. This chain's CDR3 is CASAQGQNIQYF. CDR3 DNA sequence: TGTGCTAGTGCCCAGGGACAAAACATTCAGTACTTC.

There are many counts of this clonotype. The chain is built from TRBV15 and TRBJ2-1, with 9 bases identical to TRBD1. CDR3 size: 12 residues. J was trimmed by 8 bases and V by 6 bases; bases with no gene match: 2. From germline, CDR1 is LNHNV and CDR2 YYDKDF (reference sequence). The CDR3 protein is CATRQGAYEQFF. In DNA, the CDR3 is TGTGCCACCAGACAGGGGGCCTATGAGCAGTTCTTC.

This clonotype was seen many times. J is TRBJ2-2 and V is TRBV5-1; no clear D. Germline CDR1 SGHRS, CDR2 YFSETQ. V was pared by 1 base and J by 0 bases, with 10 bases between. This CDR3 is built from 16 residues. CDR3 nucleotides: TGCGCCAGCAGCTTGTTCGGGTTCGCGAACACCGGGGAGCTGTTTTTT. Protein: CASSLFGFANTGELFF. Variable domain in full (rest from reference TRBV5-1 and TRBJ2-2): KAGVTQTPRYLIKTRGQQVTLSCSPISGHRSVSWYQQTPGQGLQFLFEYFSETQRNKGNFPGRFSGRQFSNSRSEMNVSTLELGDSALYLCASSLFGFANTGELFFGEGSRLTVL.

This clonotype appeared many times. V is TRBV28 and J is TRBJ2-7; 8 bases agree with TRBD1. Looked up from germline, CDR1 is MDHEN and CDR2 is SYDVKM. The CDR3 contains 15 residues. Trimming at V came to 6 bases and at J to 0 bases, leaving 7 bases not matched to a gene. The CDR3 loop is CASSRTGSISYEQYF. The CDR3 DNA is TGTGCCAGCAGCCGGACAGGGAGTATCTCCTACGAGCAGTACTTC.

This clonotype was counted ten times or more. The chain uses TRBV7-6 and TRBJ1-1; 8 bases align to TRBD1. In germline, CDR1 is SGHVS, CDR2 FNYEAQ. Trimming at V came to 3 bases and at J to 4 bases, leaving 10 bases not matched to a gene. The CDR3 is 16 amino acids. CDR3 coding DNA: TGTGCCAGCAGCTTTAGGCCGACAGGGGTGGTCACTGAAGCTTTCTTT. It specifies CASSFRPTGVVTEAFF.

This clonotype was seen ten or more times. V gene TRBV5-1 combines with J gene TRBJ1-1; 9 bases line up with TRBD1. J was trimmed by 3 bases and V by 3 bases; bases with no gene match: 3. CDR1 is SGHRS, CDR2 YFSETQ, per germline. CDR3 length equals 14 residues. The chain's CDR3 is CASSWTGADTEAFF. The CDR3 coding sequence is TGCGCCAGCAGCTGGACAGGGGCGGACACTGAAGCTTTCTTT.

This clonotype was counted at least ten times. This chain links TRBV12-3 or TRBV12-4 with TRBJ2-7; 8 bases are a match to TRBD1. Trimming at V came to 5 bases and at J to 3 bases, leaving 6 bases not matched to a gene. This CDR3 is built from 14 residues. The CDR3 DNA is TGTGCCAGCAGTCCATGGACAGGGTTCTACGAGCAGTACTTC. It specifies CASSPWTGFYEQYF.

This clonotype has a count of ten or more. This chain joins TRBV2 and TRBJ2-2, with D perhaps given as TRBD1 or TRBD2 (5 bases each). The CDR3 runs to 14 residues. V was clipped by 6 bases and J by 0 bases, with 8 bases between them. Per germline, CDR1 SNHLY and CDR2 FYNNEI. CDR3 in amino acids: CASRGTANTGELFF. The DNA of the CDR3 is TGTGCCAGCAGAGGGACGGCGAACACCGGGGAGCTGTTTTTT.

This clonotype was observed at least ten times. This chain connects TRBV7-8 to TRBJ2-7; D uncertain. Germline lookup yields CDR1 SGHVS and CDR2 FQNEAQ. V was trimmed by 2 bases and J by 3 bases, leaving 14 bases between them. The CDR3 loop spans 15 amino acids. CDR3: CASSLRAASFYEQYF. The CDR3 DNA is TGTGCCAGCAGCTTACGGGCGGCTAGTTTCTACGAGCAGTACTTC. The full variable domain, in which reference TRBV7-8 and TRBJ2-7 provide the parts outside the CDR3, is GAGVSQSPRYKVAKRGQDVALRCDPISGHVSLFWYQQALGQGPEFLTYFQNEAQLDKSGLPSDRFFAERPEGSVSTLKIQRTQQEDSAVYLCASSLRAASFYEQYFGPGTRLTVT.

This clonotype was detected many times. The chain employs TRBV12-3 or TRBV12-4 and TRBJ1-1; D gene unclear. This CDR3 has 13 residues. V gave up 7 bases and J gave up 0 bases, with 9 bases separating them. In DNA form, the CDR3 reads TGTGCCAGCACCCTTTCTTTGAACACTGAAGCTTTCTTT. This codes for CASTLSLNTEAFF.

This clonotype has a count of ten or more. The chain joins TRBV28 to TRBJ2-1; perhaps TRBD2 as D (5 bases). The CDR3 spans 15 residues. V was clipped by 4 bases and J by 0 bases, with 10 bases between them. The germline V gene has CDR1 MDHEN and CDR2 SYDVKM. The CDR3 DNA follows: TGTGCCAGCAGTTCGGGAAGCGACTCCTACAATGAGCAGTTCTTC. It is translated as CASSSGSDSYNEQFF.

In this sample, this clonotype turned up many times. The rearrangement links TRBV5-1 to TRBJ1-1, with 9 bases matching TRBD1. This CDR3 has 12 residues. Germline V gene sequence: CDR1 SGHRS, CDR2 YFSETQ. J was trimmed by 5 bases and V by 4 bases; bases with no gene match: 0. The CDR3, as DNA: TGCGCCAGCAGCGGACAGGGGACTGAAGCTTTCTTT. This sequence encodes CASSGQGTEAFF.

In its sample, this clonotype was seen many times. V usage is TRBV7-2 and J usage is TRBJ1-1; D is unresolved. Germline V gene sequence: CDR1 SGHTA, CDR2 FQGNSA. V lost 3 bases and J lost 1, with 9 bases in between. This CDR3 is built from 14 residues. This CDR3 is CASSFTARNTEAFF. CDR3 nucleotides: TGTGCCAGCAGCTTCACGGCTAGGAACACTGAAGCTTTCTTT.

This clonotype was found many times. The rearrangement links TRBV6-1 to TRBJ2-7; D is ambiguous. In germline, CDR1 is MNHNS, CDR2 SASEGT. The length of the CDR3 is 14 residues. V was shortened by 5 bases and J by 0 bases, with 11 bases between the two germline ends. The CDR3 DNA reads as TGTGCCAGCAGTTTGGGGTTCTTCTCCTACGAGCAGTACTTC. It codes for CASSLGFFSYEQYF.

The chain is built from TRBV5-1 and TRBJ2-7, with D maybe TRBD2 (5 bases). The CDR3 extends over 15 amino acids. Germline V gives CDR1 SGHRS, CDR2 YFSETQ. V lost 0 bases, J lost 0 bases, and 10 bases lay in between. The CDR3 DNA is TGCGCCAGCAGCTTGGAAGTGGGGAGCTCCTACGAGCAGTACTTC. It specifies CASSLEVGSSYEQYF.

This clonotype has at least ten counts. The DNA for the CDR3 is TGCGCCAGCAGCTTGCTACCCGGGAACAATGAGCAGTTCTTC. Amino acids: CASSLLPGNNEQFF. This chain links TRBV5-1 with TRBJ2-1, with a tentative D call TRBD2 (5 bases). The CDR3 extends over 14 amino acids. The germline CDR1 and CDR2 sequences are SGHRS and YFSETQ. Trimming left V 1 base short and J 5 bases short, with 10 bases between.

This clonotype was counted many times. The rearrangement joins TRBV3-1 to TRBJ2-5; D gene ambiguous. The germline V and J ends were trimmed by 3 bases and 4 bases, with 9 bases remaining between them. The CDR3 contains 13 residues. Germline V gives CDR1 LGHDT, CDR2 YNNKEL (reference sequence). CDR3 DNA sequence: TGTGCCAGCAGCCAGTATTGGGGAGAGACCCAGTACTTC. Translating gives CASSQYWGETQYF.

This clonotype was counted between two and nine times. The chain carries TRBV2 and TRBJ2-5; 7 bases line up with TRBD2. The V gene's germline CDR1 is SNHLY and CDR2 FYNNEI. This CDR3 region has 13 residues. The junction had 3 bases not matched to a gene; V was cut back by 5 bases and J by 3 bases. CDR3 nucleotides: TGTGCCAGCAGTCGCCTAGCGGAAGAGACCCAGTACTTC. It codes for CASSRLAEETQYF.

This clonotype was counted many times. The gene calls are TRBV12-3 or TRBV12-4 and TRBJ1-5, with D perhaps matching TRBD1 (6 bases). With 3 bases removed from V and 7 bases from J, the gap between germline ends came to 13 bases. The CDR3 totals 14 residues. The CDR3 region has the DNA TGTGCCAGCAGTTTTCAGGGGTTGAGCCAGCCCCAGCATTTT. Protein product: CASSFQGLSQPQHF.

This clonotype was counted at least ten times. V usage is TRBV5-1 and J usage is TRBJ2-1, with a weak D call TRBD1 (7 bases). The CDR3 runs 14 residues. The V and J ends lost 4 bases and 6 bases respectively, with 14 bases between them. The germline CDR1 and CDR2 sequences are SGHRS and YFSETQ. DNA of the CDR3: TGCGCCAGCAGCGTGACAGGGACTTTCAATGAGCAGTTCTTC. Its translation: CASSVTGTFNEQFF.

The table lists this clonotype with many counts. The V and J genes are TRBV20-1 and TRBJ2-3, with 9 positions matching TRBD2. In germline, CDR1 is DFQATT, CDR2 SNEGSKA (reference sequence). The CDR3 consists of 15 residues. V lost 6 bases, J lost 0 bases, and 7 bases stayed unmatched. In DNA form, the CDR3 reads TGCAGTGCCCGATCTAGCGGGGTTAGCACAGATACGCAGTATTTT. Translated, it gives CSARSSGVSTDTQYF.